The 10 T cell receptor beta chains in this list originate from one sample, sequenced in a study of technical replicates of blood from several donors. Produced via immunoSEQ multiplex PCR; TCRdb's table is partial and in-frame only. The sample carries approximately 78,000 clones, about nine tenths recorded once. The sample was T cells isolated from PBMCs. The receptor source for this set is a human donor in good health.

This clone has just a few counts. This chain joins TRBV19 and TRBJ2-7; 7 bases match TRBD2. V shed 6 bases, J shed 3 bases, and the junction held 8 bases outside the gene matches. Germline V gives CDR1 LNHDA, CDR2 SQIVND (reference sequence). This CDR3 has 14 amino acids. In nucleotides, the CDR3 is TGTGCCAGTAGCGACGCTAGGGAGGGCTACGAGCAGTACTTC. Translation gives CASSDAREGYEQYF. Drawing the rest from reference TRBV19 and TRBJ2-7, the complete variable domain is DGGITQSPKYLFRKEGQNVTLSCEQNLNHDAMYWYRQDPGQGLRLIYYSQIVNDFQKGDIAEGYSVSREKKESFPLTVTSAQKNPTAFYLCASSDAREGYEQYFGPGTRLTVT.

The chain has TRBV28 and TRBJ2-7; D is possibly TRBD2 (5 bases). Germline V gives CDR1 MDHEN, CDR2 SYDVKM. V was pared by 6 bases and J by 3 bases, with 12 bases between. The CDR3 extends over 13 amino acids. In DNA, the CDR3 is TGTGCCAGCAGCGCTCCCCGGGACTACGAGCAGTACTTC. Its translation is CASSAPRDYEQYF.

This chain connects TRBV5-4 to TRBJ2-7; 8 bases line up with TRBD1. V lost 0 bases, J lost 4 bases, and 3 bases stayed unmatched. The germline V gene has CDR1 SGHNT and CDR2 YYREEE (reference sequence). This CDR3 region has 14 residues. Here the CDR3 DNA reads TGTGCCAGCAGCTTGGCCCGGACAGGGTACGAGCAGTACTTC. As protein: CASSLARTGYEQYF.

The sample holds one count of this clone. The chain employs TRBV7-3 and TRBJ2-2, with 8 bases that match TRBD1. In germline, CDR1 is SGHTA, CDR2 FQGTGA. V was pared by 4 bases and J by 4 bases, with 20 bases of the junction left unmatched. The length of the CDR3 is 20 residues. The CDR3 bases are TGTGCCAGCAGCTCTAAAGGGCGGGCCGGGACAGGACTTCGCACCGGGGAGCTGTTTTTT. Amino acid sequence: CASSSKGRAGTGLRTGELFF.

This CDR3 is CASSRTGKNQPQHF. The CDR3 DNA follows: TGTGCCAGTTCTAGGACAGGGAAAAATCAGCCCCAGCATTTT. The chain recombines TRBV19 with TRBJ1-5; 8 bases align to TRBD1. CDR1 is LNHDA, CDR2 SQIVND, per germline (reference sequence). This CDR3 is 14 amino acids long. The ends lost 8 bases at V and 4 bases at J; junction bases unmatched: 7.

The V call is TRBV27, the J call TRBJ2-7; the match to TRBD1 covers 8 bases. Germline V gene lookup returns CDR1 MNHEY and CDR2 SMNVEV (reference sequence). The CDR3 has 13 residues. The V gene end was trimmed by 5 bases and the J gene end by 3 bases; junction bases not matched to a gene: 3. CDR3 region: CASSPGQGYEQYF. In nucleotides, the CDR3 is TGTGCCAGCAGTCCCGGACAGGGCTACGAGCAGTACTTC.

The CDR3 reads CAWSVFRGDLAGGGGELFF. The CDR3, as DNA: TGTGCCTGGAGTGTTTTCCGGGGTGACTTAGCGGGAGGCGGCGGGGAGCTGTTTTTT. The chain is built from TRBV30 and TRBJ2-2; 10 nucleotides align to TRBD2. The CDR3 runs 19 residues. Losses at the gene ends were 0 bases for V and 7 bases for J; bases not matched to a gene: 17. The germline gives CDR1 GTSNPN, CDR2 SVGIG (reference sequence).

The V gene is TRBV11-2, the J gene TRBJ2-7, with 11 bases that match TRBD1. This CDR3 region has 19 residues. From germline, CDR1 is SGHAT and CDR2 FQNNGV. The V segment lost 4 bases and the J segment 2 bases; nucleotides outside the gene matches: 16. CDR3 bases: TGTGCCAGCAGCTCTATACCCGGGACAGGGGGAATCTTAGCCTACGAGCAGTACTTC. Protein sequence: CASSSIPGTGGILAYEQYF.

The chain carries TRBV7-2 and TRBJ2-1; D gene uncertain. V was clipped by 9 bases and J by 5 bases, with 11 bases between them. Germline lookup yields CDR1 SGHTA and CDR2 FQGNSA. The CDR3 runs 12 residues. For the CDR3, the DNA is TGTGCCAGTCAATCCAGAAACAATGAGCAGTTCTTC. Its translation is CASQSRNNEQFF.

V and J are TRBV27 and TRBJ2-3, with 9 nucleotides matching TRBD2. Germline V gene data show CDR1 as MNHEY and CDR2 as SMNVEV (reference sequence). The CDR3 extends over 16 amino acids. Germline trimming cut 3 bases from V and 1 base from J; bases unmatched to any gene: 5. The CDR3 loop reads CASSFRLAGRTDTQYF. DNA for the CDR3: TGTGCCAGCAGTTTCAGGCTAGCGGGACGCACAGATACGCAGTATTTT.